The 9 T cell receptor beta chains below all came from one sample that was sequenced in a study of T cell responses to AZD1222 COVID-19 vaccine. The repertoire was sequenced with immunoSEQ multiplex PCR; TCRdb's copy has only in-frame clones and lacks some. The data contain some 180,000 clones, 85% to 90% of them singletons. The specimen comprised peripheral blood, sampled on day 0 of AZD1222 vaccination. The receptors here all came from an adult in good health.

The sample holds one count of this clone. The chain joins TRBV5-1 to TRBJ2-5; unclear D gene. The CDR3 sequence is 15 residues long. Trimming removed 4 bases at V and 0 bases at J, with 13 bases between. Per germline, CDR1 SGHRS and CDR2 YFSETQ. The CDR3, as DNA: TGCGCCAGCAGCCCCGGAAATGCCGACCAAGAGACCCAGTACTTC. Translation gives CASSPGNADQETQYF.

The count of this clone is one. For the CDR3, the DNA is TGTGCTAGTGGTTCCGACACCGACTTGACAGGGGGGGATCAGCCCCAGCATTTT. It yields the protein CASGSDTDLTGGDQPQHF. The V gene is TRBV12-5, the J gene TRBJ1-5; TRBD1 aligns across 9 bases. Germline lookup yields CDR1 LGHNT and CDR2 FRNRAP. The CDR3 consists of 18 residues. J lost 5 bases, V lost 4 bases, and 15 bases had no gene match. Combining the CDR3 with reference TRBV12-5 and TRBJ1-5 gives the whole variable domain DARVTQTPRHKVTEMGQEVTMRCQPILGHNTVFWYRQTMMQGLELLAYFRNRAPLDDSGMPKDRFSAEMPDATLATLKIQPSEPRDSAVYFCASGSDTDLTGGDQPQHFGDGTRLSIL.

The V call is TRBV12-3 or TRBV12-4, the J call TRBJ1-6; the D is unclear. There are 12 residues in the CDR3. Trimming shortened V by 1 base and J by 12 bases, and 7 bases separated the two germline ends. For the CDR3, the DNA is TGTGCCAGCAGTTTAGGCCCCCTACCCCTCCACTTT. Protein sequence: CASSLGPLPLHF.

J is TRBJ2-1 and V is TRBV20-1; 16 bases are shared with TRBD2. The junction had 8 bases not matched to a gene; V was cut back by 3 bases and J by 6 bases. The V gene's germline CDR1 is DFQATT and CDR2 SNEGSKA (reference sequence). The CDR3 contains 17 residues. CDR3 in DNA: TGCAGTGCTAGTTCCGGGACTAGCGGGGGGGCCCTCAATGAGCAGTTCTTC. It translates to CSASSGTSGGALNEQFF.

The J gene is TRBJ2-7, the V gene TRBV2, with TRBD2 as a possible D gene (5 bases). The germline gives CDR1 SNHLY, CDR2 FYNNEI. Trimming pared 2 bases from V and 3 bases from J, leaving 8 bases between. This CDR3 spans 13 amino acids. This CDR3 is CASSEPGGYEQYF. The DNA of the CDR3 is TGTGCCAGCAGTGAACCAGGAGGCTACGAGCAGTACTTC. The entire variable domain, with the rest obtained from reference TRBV2 and TRBJ2-7, is as follows: EPEVTQTPSHQVTQMGQEVILRCVPISNHLYFYWYRQILGQKVEFLVSFYNNEISEKSEIFDDQFSVERPDGSNFTLKIRSTKLEDSAMYFCASSEPGGYEQYFGPGTRLTVT.

This chain joins TRBV28 and TRBJ2-6; TRBD1 matches 8 bases. Germline V gives CDR1 MDHEN, CDR2 SYDVKM. V trimming: 5 bases; J trimming: 0 bases; junction bases outside the gene matches: 9. This CDR3 is 18 amino acids long. CDR3 in amino acids: CASSPLGQGLSGANVLTF. The CDR3 DNA is TGTGCCAGCAGTCCCCTCGGACAGGGTCTCTCTGGGGCCAACGTCCTGACTTTC.

This chain links TRBV7-8 with TRBJ1-5, with D unclear. The CDR3 is made up of 16 amino acids. Germline V gene lookup returns CDR1 SGHVS and CDR2 FQNEAQ. The V end was cut by 2 bases, the J end by 6 bases, with 17 bases between. The CDR3 protein is CASSLLRDRSGQPQHF. Written as DNA, the CDR3 is TGTGCCAGCAGCTTATTGCGTGACCGCTCCGGTCAGCCCCAGCATTTT.

This chain connects TRBV18 to TRBJ1-5, with D possibly being TRBD1 (5 bases). CDR1 and CDR2 (germline): KGHSH, LQKENI. CDR3 size: 14 residues. Trimming left V 3 bases short and J 7 bases short, with 13 bases between. For the CDR3, the DNA is TGTGCCAGCTCACCGGCCCAGGGAGGGCAGCCCCAGCATTTT. This translates into CASSPAQGGQPQHF.

This clone was seen once. This sequence joins TRBV6-4 and TRBJ2-3; 9 bases align to TRBD2. Per the germline V gene, CDR1 is MRHNA and CDR2 is SNTAGT. There are 12 residues in the CDR3. V dropped 6 bases and J dropped 14; count of bases not matched to a gene: 9. CDR3 region: CASRSGGGALYF. DNA of the CDR3: TGTGCCAGCAGGTCGGGCGGGGGGGCCTTGTATTTT.